This T cell receptor beta chain was sequenced in a study of blood T cell repertoires in COVID-19. The overall study: From T cells, B-cell-depleted T cells, or PBMCs came the material, which was cDNA or gDNA.

The length of the CDR3 is 16 residues. Germline V lookup: CDR1 SGHRS, CDR2 YFSETQ. The V segment lost 0 bases and the J segment 6 bases; nucleotides outside the gene matches: 7. Only in-frame clones appear in the TCRdb table, and some are missing; sequencing was by immunoSEQ multiplex PCR. The sample comprises 310,000 or so clones, 80% to 90% of which are singletons, and more than 7.5% rests with the top ten. Sequenced sample: peripheral blood. This chain uses TRBV5-1 with TRBJ2-1, with 9 bases lining up with TRBD2. The clonotype originates from a man aged 30 to 39 with COVID-19, enrolled during active disease. The DNA for the CDR3 is TGCGCCAGCAGCTTGGCCGGGACTAGCAGCCGCAATGAGCAGTTCTTC. Its protein product is CASSLAGTSSRNEQFF.